This T cell receptor (beta chain) comes out of a study of response to subunit inactivated influenza vaccine. Findings and limits, study-wide: Authors suggested each seasonal influenza vaccination recruits few new T cells.

For this clonotype: Its target is unknown. At one boundary the junction diverges from the germline segment, which might be a read error.

Germline V gene data show CDR1 as LGHDT and CDR2 as YNNKEL (reference sequence). The CDR3 covers 16 residues. Using its own MiXCR run on the RT-PCR reads, TCRdb lists one record per CDR3 protein. This table holds approximately 700,000 distinct CDR3 sequences, about 15% found once. The receptor comes from a man in his fifties who received an inactivated influenza vaccine. Sequenced here: PBMCs from blood, sampled less than 13 days after vaccination. The chain has TRBV3-1 and TRBJ2-3, with TRBD2 matching over 11 bases. This CDR3 reads CASSHLAGGSIDTQYF. The CDR3, as DNA: TGTGCCAGCAGCCATCTAGCGGGGGGAAGCATAGATACGCAGTATTTT.